The sequence of this T cell receptor (beta chain) was determined in a study of T cell repertoires in cytomegalovirus infection. Study context: Researchers turned to recently identified HLA-C-restricted CMV epitopes as well as well-studied HLA-B-restricted ones. Public TCR beta signature analysis indicated the presence of both CMV infection and matching HLA type.

Study results and limitations: HLA-C-restricted CMV clonotypes gave the most frequent clonotype in two of eight donors. Cumulative public TCR beta family frequency identified carriers of CMV plus the relevant HLA.

TCRdb analysed the reads with MiXCR anew, one entry per CDR3 protein. This sample carries some 500,000 distinct CDR3 sequences, 30% to 40% of them seen once, and the ten largest clones take under 20%. Trimming at V came to 6 bases and at J to 2 bases, leaving 7 bases not matched to a gene. The CDR3 consists of 15 residues. Germline CDR1 and CDR2: MNHEY and SMNVEV (reference sequence). Turning to this clonotype: The antigen is undetermined.

The chain is built from TRBV27 and TRBJ1-5; 7 bases line up with TRBD1. This specimen consisted of cultured PBMCs, obtained from culture after CMV antigen stimulation. The clonotype originates from a human donor in good health (CMV status not recorded). Some clones in this sample may be carry-over from other donors' samples. CDR3 residues: CASSLTGAGNQPQHF. Written as DNA, the CDR3 is TGTGCCAGCAGCCTAACAGGGGCCGGCAATCAGCCCCAGCATTTT.